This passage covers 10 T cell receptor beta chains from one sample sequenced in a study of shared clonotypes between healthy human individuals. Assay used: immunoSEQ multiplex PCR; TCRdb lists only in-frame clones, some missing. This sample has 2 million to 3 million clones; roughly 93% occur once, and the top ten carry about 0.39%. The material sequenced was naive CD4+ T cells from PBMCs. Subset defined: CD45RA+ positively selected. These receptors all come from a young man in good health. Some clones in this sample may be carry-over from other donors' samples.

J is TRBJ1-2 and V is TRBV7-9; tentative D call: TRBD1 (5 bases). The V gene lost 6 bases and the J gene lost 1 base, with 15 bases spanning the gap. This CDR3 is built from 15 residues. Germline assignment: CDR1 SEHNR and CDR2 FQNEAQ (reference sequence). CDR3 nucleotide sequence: TGTGCCAGCAGTTTAAAAACTGGGGGTAACTATGGCTACACCTTC. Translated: CASSLKTGGNYGYTF.

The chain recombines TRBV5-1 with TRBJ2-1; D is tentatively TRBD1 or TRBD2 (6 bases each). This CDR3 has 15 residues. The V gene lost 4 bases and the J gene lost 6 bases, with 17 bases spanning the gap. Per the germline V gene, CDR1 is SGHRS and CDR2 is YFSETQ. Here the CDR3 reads CASSRPGAAGNEQFF. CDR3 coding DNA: TGCGCCAGCAGCCGGCCGGGGGCTGCCGGCAATGAGCAGTTCTTC.

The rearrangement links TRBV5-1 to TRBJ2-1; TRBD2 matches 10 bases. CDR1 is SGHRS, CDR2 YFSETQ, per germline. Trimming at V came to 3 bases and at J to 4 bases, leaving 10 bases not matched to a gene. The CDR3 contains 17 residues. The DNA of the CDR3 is TGCGCCAGCAGCTCGGCCGGGAGAGCGGGAGGGTACAATGAGCAGTTCTTC. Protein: CASSSAGRAGGYNEQFF.

The CDR3 coding sequence is TGTGCCTGGACTCTTAATCCGGGCCAGGATACGCAGTATTTT. Protein product: CAWTLNPGQDTQYF. The V and J genes are TRBV30 and TRBJ2-3; D unclear. Germline CDR1 reads GTSNPN; CDR2 reads SVGIG (reference sequence). The V and J ends lost 4 bases and 6 bases respectively, with 17 bases between them. The CDR3 runs to 14 residues.

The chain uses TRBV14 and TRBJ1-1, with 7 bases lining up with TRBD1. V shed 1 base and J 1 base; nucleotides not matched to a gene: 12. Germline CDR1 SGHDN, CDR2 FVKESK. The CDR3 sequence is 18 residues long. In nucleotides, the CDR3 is TGTGCCAGCAGCCAAGCTCTGGGGAGGACAGGAGAGAACACTGAAGCTTTCTTT. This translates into CASSQALGRTGENTEAFF.

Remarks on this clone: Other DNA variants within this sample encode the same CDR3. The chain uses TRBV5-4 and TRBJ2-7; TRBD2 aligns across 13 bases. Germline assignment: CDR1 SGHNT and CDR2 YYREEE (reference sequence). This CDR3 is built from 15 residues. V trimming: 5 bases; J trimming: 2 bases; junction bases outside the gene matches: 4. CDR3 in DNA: TGTGCCAGCAGTGCGGGGACTAGCGGGACCTACGAGCAGTACTTC. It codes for CASSAGTSGTYEQYF.

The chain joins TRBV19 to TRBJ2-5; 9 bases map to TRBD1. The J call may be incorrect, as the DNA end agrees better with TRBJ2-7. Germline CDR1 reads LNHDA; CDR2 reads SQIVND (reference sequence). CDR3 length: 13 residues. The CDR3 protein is CASGGTGFREQYF. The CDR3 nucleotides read TGTGCCAGTGGGGGGACAGGGTTCCGCGAGCAGTACTTC.

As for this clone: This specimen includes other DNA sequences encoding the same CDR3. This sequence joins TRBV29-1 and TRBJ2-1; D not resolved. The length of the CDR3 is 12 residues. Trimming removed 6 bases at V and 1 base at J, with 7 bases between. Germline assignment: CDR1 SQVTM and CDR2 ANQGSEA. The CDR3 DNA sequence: TGCAGCGTATCTGGGTCCTACAATGAGCAGTTCTTC. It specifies CSVSGSYNEQFF.

The CDR3 DNA reads TGTGCCAGCAGCCATAGCGGGAGGGTCGGAGATACGCAGTATTTT. It translates to CASSHSGRVGDTQYF. The chain links TRBV5-4 to TRBJ2-3, with 11 bases fitting TRBD2. The V gene's germline CDR1 is SGHNT and CDR2 YYREEE (reference sequence). V dropped 4 bases and J dropped 5; count of bases not matched to a gene: 6. The CDR3 spans 15 residues.

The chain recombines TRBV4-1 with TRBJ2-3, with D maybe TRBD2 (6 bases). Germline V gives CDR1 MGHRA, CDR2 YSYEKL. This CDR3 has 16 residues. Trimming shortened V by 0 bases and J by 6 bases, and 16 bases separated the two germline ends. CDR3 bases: TGCGCCAGCAGCCAAGATAGGACGGGGGAAGGGGATACGCAGTATTTT. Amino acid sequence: CASSQDRTGEGDTQYF.